This section outlines one T cell receptor beta chain sequence together with its context. What it binds is not known. The source of the sample is a study of shared clonotypes between healthy human individuals. Study as a whole: CD4 naive and CD4 memory each took three plates per donor, while CD8 naive took two and CD8 memory one.

From germline, CDR1 is MNHNS and CDR2 SASEGT. Trimming removed 2 bases at V and 4 bases at J, with 5 bases between. The CDR3 runs 12 residues. Findings and limits, study-wide: Against clonotypes common to all four donors, non-shared ones had lower generation probabilities.

The authors' processing: Filtering differed for immunoSEQ, which gave only junction sequences without quality scores. Profiled with immunoSEQ multiplex PCR; TCRdb holds only in-frame clones, not every one. D and trimming come from the DNA, and the V and J calls and clone size come from that table. Of over 2 million clones listed, around 92% are singletons. This receptor was taken from a man between 18 and 35 years old in good health. Some clones in this sample may be carry-over from other donors' samples. Source material: naive CD4+ T cells from PBMCs. Subset: CD45RA+ positively selected. V is TRBV6-1 and J is TRBJ1-2; no reliable D call. In DNA, the CDR3 is TGTGCCAGCAGTGAAACTGGCTATGGCTACACCTTC. Residues: CASSETGYGYTF.